This T cell receptor (beta chain) was observed in a study of TIL therapy for anti-PD-1-resistant metastatic lung cancer. Study-wide results and caveats: Compared with baseline intratumoral T cells, expanded TIL cultures were more clonal and less diverse (roughly 6.5% vs 31%).

Comment on this clone: The antigen remains unidentified.

The immunoSEQ assay was v3. Libraries were prepared by immunoSEQ multiplex PCR; TCRdb keeps only in-frame clonotypes and omits some of them. Among about 14,000 clones, around 66% were seen once, and the ten largest hold 9%. Time point denoted: pre-treatment sample, taken before nivolumab and TIL therapy. Pleural nodules or supraclavicular lymph nodes made up most of the excised metastases sampled. This CDR3 has 15 amino acids. V trimming: 3 bases; J trimming: 6 bases; junction bases outside the gene matches: 7. Per germline, CDR1 SGHAT and CDR2 FQNNGV. Source: tumor tissue, taken at baseline. The receptor was derived from a woman aged 30-79 years with non-small cell lung cancer. The V gene is TRBV11-2, the J gene TRBJ2-7, with TRBD1 matching over 11 bases. CDR3 in DNA: TGTGCCAGCAGCTTGGGGACAGGGGGACTCGGCGAGCAGTACTTC. Protein sequence: CASSLGTGGLGEQYF.